This T cell receptor (beta chain) was retrieved from a study of OX40 agonist ivuxolimab in advanced cancers. Study as a whole: Subjects had a mean age of about 65 years, with a range of roughly 20 to 79; just over 80% were male. Participants could have had prior anti-PD-1, anti-PD-L1 or anti-CTLA-4 therapy, and around 43% had some. Study results and caveats: With doses of 0.1-3.0 mg/kg, partial responders showed among the lowest clonal expansion.

The V gene's germline CDR1 is MGHRA and CDR2 YSYEKL. Trimming cost V 2 bases and J 3 bases, with 20 bases left between them. This CDR3 is built from 18 residues. In regard to this clone: As yet, its antigen is unknown.

No patient had autoimmune disease or received systemic immunosuppression. Repertoires were generated with immunoSEQ multiplex PCR, while TCRdb's copy carries only in-frame clones and drops some. Among about 81,000 clones listed, 85% to 95% were seen once. The material was CD4+ or CD8+ T cells sorted from blood, obtained in a trial of the OX40 agonist ivuxolimab. The origin of this receptor is an adult with an advanced solid tumor such as melanoma, head and neck, liver or kidney cancer. The rearrangement links TRBV4-1 to TRBJ1-3; a possible D gene is TRBD1 (6 bases). The CDR3: CASSQLGGGFGLGNTIYF. The DNA for the CDR3 is TGCGCCAGCAGCCAATTAGGGGGGGGTTTTGGCCTTGGAAACACCATATATTTT.